The sequence of this T cell receptor beta chain was determined in a study of shared clonotypes between healthy human individuals. Germline CDR1 reads SQVTM; CDR2 reads ANQGSEA. The CDR3 extends over 12 amino acids. V lost 4 bases and J 6 bases, leaving 13 bases between the germline ends. Generated by immunoSEQ multiplex PCR, the TCRdb table keeps only in-frame clones and is missing some. The profile covers about 490,000 clones, with over 75% appearing a single time and roughly 13% taken by the ten largest. Every donor, a Caucasian adult, lived in Nashville, Tennessee. V gene TRBV29-1 combines with J gene TRBJ2-7, with unresolved D. The sample taken for sequencing was PBMCs. The receptor's source is a middle-aged woman in good health. Some clones in this sample may be carry-over from other donors' samples. In nucleotides, the CDR3 is TGCAGCGTTGGGACCTGGTCGGGCGAGCAGTACTTC. Translated, it gives CSVGTWSGEQYF.